The 4 T cell receptor beta chains in this list originate from one sample, sequenced in a study of T cell responses to AZD1222 COVID-19 vaccine. Profiling relied on immunoSEQ multiplex PCR, and the TCRdb table lists in-frame clones only, not all of them. The sample gives approximately 150,000 clones, around nine tenths of which show up once; about 3% is in the top ten. The sequences come from peripheral blood, collected on day 0 of AZD1222 vaccination. Receptors were obtained from an adult in good health.

This clone was picked up one time. This rearrangement joins TRBV27 to TRBJ1-2; 9 nucleotides agree with TRBD1. The ends lost 4 bases at V and 4 bases at J; junction bases unmatched: 7. The CDR3 consists of 15 residues. Germline CDR1 reads MNHEY; CDR2 reads SMNVEV (reference sequence). The CDR3 DNA follows: TGTGCCAGCAGTTCGGGGGGACAGGGCAGCTATGGCTACACCTTC. Its protein product is CASSSGGQGSYGYTF.

This clone came up a few times. CDR3 sequence: CASSESRNRGPYEQYF. In nucleotides, the CDR3 is TGTGCCAGCAGTGAATCCCGGAACAGGGGGCCCTACGAGCAGTACTTC. This chain connects TRBV25-1 to TRBJ2-7, with TRBD1 matching 9 bases. CDR1 and CDR2 from the germline V gene are MGHDK and SYGVNS. The CDR3 runs to 16 residues. The ends lost 1 base at V and 2 bases at J; junction bases unmatched: 6.

The chain employs TRBV11-2 and TRBJ2-2; 7 bases align to TRBD1. The J segment lost 2 bases and the V segment lost 2 bases, leaving 5 bases of the junction unmatched. Germline V CDR1 and CDR2: SGHAT, FQNNGV. The CDR3 length is 16 residues. The CDR3 DNA is TGTGCCAGCAGCTTACACAGGGGAACCAACACCGGGGAGCTGTTTTTT. The encoded protein is CASSLHRGTNTGELFF.

The rearrangement links TRBV24-1 to TRBJ2-1, with D uncertain. CDR1 and CDR2 from the germline V gene are KGHDR and SFDVKD. This CDR3 is 15 amino acids long. V dropped 3 bases and J dropped 0 bases, with 8 bases sitting between them. The chain's CDR3 is CATSDLKGSYNEQFF. The CDR3 DNA reads as TGTGCCACCAGTGATCTAAAGGGCTCCTACAATGAGCAGTTCTTC.